Each of the 13 T cell receptor beta chains below was sequenced from the same sample in a study of tumor-infiltrating lymphocytes in primary liver carcinoma. With a constant-region primer, TCR beta cDNA was made from 450 to 550 ng of total RNA. Slightly modified ARM-PCR served as the procedure for the TCR beta libraries. These libraries came from three rounds of nested multiplex PCR. Each of the first two PCR rounds ran around 10 cycles with TRBV1-TRBV30 forward and C-beta reverse primers. TCRdb passed the multiplex PCR reads through MiXCR, listing each CDR3 protein once. This sample has about 130,000 distinct CDR3 sequences, with under 65% found just once. Unsorted bulk tissue of about 20-30 mg yielded co-extracted RNA and DNA. What was sequenced was liver tumor tissue from sampling region 3. Subset meaning: tumor region T3, left-lateral pole. These receptors were collected from a woman aged 60-70 years with primary liver carcinoma and hepatitis B virus infection.

A word on this clonotype: Being one base from a much bigger clone, this may be a read error. The chain has TRBV10-2 and TRBJ1-2, with D perhaps matching TRBD1 (5 bases). The germline V gene encodes CDR1 WSHSY and CDR2 SAAADI. This CDR3 comprises 13 residues. The CDR3 DNA follows: TGCGCCAACAGTGAGAACAGGAACTATGGCTACACCTTC. As protein: CANSENRNYGYTF.

This clonotype occurred many times. V usage is TRBV29-1 and J usage is TRBJ1-1; D gene unclear. This CDR3 has 12 amino acids. The germline V gene encodes CDR1 SQVTM and CDR2 ANQGSEA. V lost 6 bases, J lost 11 bases, and 19 bases lay in between. Written as DNA, the CDR3 is TGCAGCGTCGGAGGGCGATCGGATCTGGCTTTCTTT. Amino acids: CSVGGRSDLAFF.

To note about this clonotype: Lacking the conserved final phenylalanine or tryptophan, this CDR3 likely reflects a read error. This chain joins TRBV5-1 and TRBJ2-6, with 7 bases identical to TRBD1. CDR1 is SGHRS and CDR2 is YFSETQ in the germline V gene. The junction had 9 bases not matched to a gene; V was cut back by 0 bases and J by 0 bases. The CDR3 consists of 19 residues. CDR3 sequence (DNA): TGCGCCAGCAGCTTGGGGACAGGAGGTCCCCTCTCTGGGGCCAACGTCCTGACTTCC. Translating gives CASSLGTGGPLSGANVLTS.

J is TRBJ2-5 and V is TRBV10-3, with 7 bases fitting TRBD2. The germline V gene encodes CDR1 ENHRY and CDR2 SYGVKD. Germline trimming cut 2 bases from V and 5 bases from J; bases unmatched to any gene: 2. The CDR3 runs to 13 residues. CDR3 DNA: TGTGCCATCAGTGAGAGGGAGGGCGAGACCCAGTACTTC. Translating it yields CAISEREGETQYF.

Comment on this clonotype: An end of the junction does not agree with germline; a read error may underlie this. J is TRBJ1-2 and V is TRBV12-3 or TRBV12-4; D is perhaps TRBD1 (5 bases). There are 12 residues in the CDR3. The CDR3 sequence is CTSSLGRQNYAF. In nucleotides, the CDR3 is TGTACCAGCAGTTTAGGACGACAGAACTATGCCTTC.

This clonotype was seen at least ten times. The gene calls are TRBV10-1 and TRBJ1-1; D might be TRBD1 (5 bases). This CDR3 is 14 amino acids long. The V end lost 5 bases, the J end lost 1 base, and 11 bases lay between the germline ends. CDR1 WNHNN and CDR2 SYGVQD come from the germline V gene (reference sequence). The CDR3 nucleotides are TGCGCCAGCAGTTCGCAAAGGGGGAACACTGAAGCTTTCTTT. Protein: CASSSQRGNTEAFF.

The genes are TRBV13 and TRBJ2-4, with D perhaps TRBD1 or TRBD2 (5 bases each). The CDR3 loop spans 16 amino acids. Between the trimmed V and J ends, which lost 3 bases and 3 bases, there was a span of 15 bases. Germline loops: CDR1 PRHDT, CDR2 FYEKMQ (reference sequence). In DNA, the CDR3 is TGTGCCAGCAGCTTTCGCTGGAGTGGGGGCAAAAACATTCAGTACTTC. Protein product: CASSFRWSGGKNIQYF.

This clonotype came up a few times. The junction departs from the called germline gene at one end, perhaps through a read error. DNA for the CDR3: TGTGCCGGCAGCTCCAGACTAGCGGGGTCGGGGGAGCTGTTTTTC. Amino acid sequence: CAGSSRLAGSGELFF. The chain recombines TRBV11-2 with TRBJ2-2, with TRBD2 identical over 11 bases. This CDR3 comprises 15 residues. Germline CDR1 is SGHAT and CDR2 is FQNNGV.

Points on this clonotype: This CDR3 is missing its conserved last phenylalanine or tryptophan, likely due to a read error. The V call is TRBV12-3 or TRBV12-4, the J call TRBJ1-5, with D perhaps TRBD1 (5 bases). This CDR3 region has 15 residues. Deletions cut 3 bases from V and 4 bases from J, with 13 bases between. In DNA, the CDR3 is TGTGCCAGCAGTTTGGTAGGGGCGCGGAATCAGCCCCAGCATTCT. Translation: CASSLVGARNQPQHS.

This clonotype appeared many times. V is TRBV12-3 or TRBV12-4 and J is TRBJ1-6; D remains unclear. This CDR3 is 14 amino acids long. V was clipped by 4 bases and J by 14 bases, with 18 bases between them. The CDR3 protein is CASSSPGSVRALHF. CDR3 bases: TGTGCCAGCAGTTCCCCCGGGTCCGTAAGGGCCCTCCACTTT.

A word on this clonotype: Here the CDR3 omits its conserved ending phenylalanine or tryptophan, so a read error is the likely source. The DNA is left out, because the CDR3 cannot be placed on it with certainty; the CDR3 is given as TCRdb lists it. The CDR3 loop is CASSKPERGTRVL. This chain links TRBV6-2 or TRBV6-3 with TRBJ2-7; TRBD1, the table's D call, was not compared with the DNA. CDR1 MNHEY and CDR2 SVGEGT come from the germline V gene. The CDR3 contains 13 residues when both ends are counted.

This clonotype is categorized as medium-sized. The chain uses TRBV29-1 and TRBJ2-7; 9 nucleotides match TRBD1. The germline gives CDR1 SQVTM, CDR2 ANQGSEA. This CDR3 comprises 12 residues. The V and J ends lost 1 base and 5 bases, in that order; junction bases with no gene match: 0. The DNA of the CDR3 is TGCAGCGTTGAAGGGACAGGGGACGAGCAGTACTTC. Translating gives CSVEGTGDEQYF.

Concerning this clonotype: Just one base apart from a much larger clone, this may be a read error. The V and J genes are TRBV10-1 and TRBJ2-5; D may be TRBD1 or TRBD2 (6 bases each). V shed 5 bases and J shed 5 bases, with 15 bases lying between them. In germline, CDR1 is WNHNN, CDR2 SYGVQD (reference sequence). CDR3 length: 14 residues. CDR3 sequence: CASSPGDSRETQYF. In DNA, the CDR3 is TGCGCCAGCAGTCCAGGGGACTCAAGGGAGACCCAGTACTTC.